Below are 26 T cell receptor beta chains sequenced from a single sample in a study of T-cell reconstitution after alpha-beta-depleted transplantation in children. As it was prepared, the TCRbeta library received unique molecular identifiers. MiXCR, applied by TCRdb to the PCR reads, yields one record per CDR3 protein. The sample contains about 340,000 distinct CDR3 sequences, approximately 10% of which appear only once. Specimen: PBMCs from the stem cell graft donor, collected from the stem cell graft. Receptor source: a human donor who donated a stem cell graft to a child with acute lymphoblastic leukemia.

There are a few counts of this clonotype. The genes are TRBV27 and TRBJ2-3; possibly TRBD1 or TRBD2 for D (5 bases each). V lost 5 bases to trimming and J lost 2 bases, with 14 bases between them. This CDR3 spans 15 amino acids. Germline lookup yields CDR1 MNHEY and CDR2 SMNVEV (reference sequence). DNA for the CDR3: TGTGCCAGCAGTCCCATTTCCGGGGCCACAGATACGCAGTATTTT. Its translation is CASSPISGATDTQYF.

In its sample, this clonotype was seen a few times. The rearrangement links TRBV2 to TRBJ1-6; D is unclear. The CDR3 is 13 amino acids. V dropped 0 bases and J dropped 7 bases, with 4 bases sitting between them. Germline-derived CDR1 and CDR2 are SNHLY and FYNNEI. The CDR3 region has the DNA TGTGCCAGCAGTGAAGCGCCGAATTCACCCCTCCACTTT. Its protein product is CASSEAPNSPLHF.

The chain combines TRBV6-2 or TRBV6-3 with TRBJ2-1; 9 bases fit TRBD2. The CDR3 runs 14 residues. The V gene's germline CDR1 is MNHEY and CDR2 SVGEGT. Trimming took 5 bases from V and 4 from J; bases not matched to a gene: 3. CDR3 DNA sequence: TGTGCCAGCAGTCGGGGACTAGCTTACAATGAGCAGTTCTTC. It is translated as CASSRGLAYNEQFF.

The CDR3 here is CASSSRDRGVGGYTF. CDR3 bases: TGTGCCAGCAGTTCCCGGGACAGGGGCGTTGGGGGCTACACCTTC. The V and J genes are TRBV6-5 and TRBJ1-2; 10 bases map to TRBD1. This CDR3 is built from 15 residues. V trimming: 4 bases; J trimming: 8 bases; junction bases outside the gene matches: 10. CDR1 and CDR2 (germline): MNHEY, SVGAGI.

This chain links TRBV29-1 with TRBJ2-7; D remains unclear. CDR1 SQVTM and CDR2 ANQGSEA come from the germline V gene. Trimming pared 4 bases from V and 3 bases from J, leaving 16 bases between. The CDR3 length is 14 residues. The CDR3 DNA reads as TGCAGCGTTGTGTTAAGGGAATCGTACTACGAGCAGTACTTC. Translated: CSVVLRESYYEQYF.

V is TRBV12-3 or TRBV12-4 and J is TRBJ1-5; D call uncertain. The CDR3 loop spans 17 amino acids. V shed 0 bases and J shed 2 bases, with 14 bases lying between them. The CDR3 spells CASSLAFSGNGNQPQHF. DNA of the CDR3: TGTGCCAGCAGTTTAGCTTTTTCCGGGAACGGCAATCAGCCCCAGCATTTT.

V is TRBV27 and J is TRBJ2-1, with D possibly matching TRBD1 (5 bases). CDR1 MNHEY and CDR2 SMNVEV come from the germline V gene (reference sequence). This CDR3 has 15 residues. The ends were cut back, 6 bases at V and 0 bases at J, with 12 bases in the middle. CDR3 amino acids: CASSIDSLSYNEQFF. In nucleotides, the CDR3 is TGTGCCAGCAGCATCGACAGTCTCTCCTACAATGAGCAGTTCTTC.

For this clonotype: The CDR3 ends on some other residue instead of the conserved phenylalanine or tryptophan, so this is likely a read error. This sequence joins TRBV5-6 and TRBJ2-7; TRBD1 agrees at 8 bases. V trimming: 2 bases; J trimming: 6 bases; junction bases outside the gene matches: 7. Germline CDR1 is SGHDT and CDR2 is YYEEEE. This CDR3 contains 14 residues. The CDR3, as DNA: TGTGCCAGCAGCTTCGGACAGGGTCCGGGCGAGCAGTACCTC. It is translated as CASSFGQGPGEQYL.

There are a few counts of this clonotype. The DNA of the CDR3 is TGTGCCATCAGTGGAGCTAAGGCAAATCAGCCCCAGCATTTT. Amino acids: CAISGAKANQPQHF. V is TRBV10-3 and J is TRBJ1-5; the D is unclear. V was trimmed by 4 bases and J by 4 bases, leaving 11 bases between them. Germline V gene lookup returns CDR1 ENHRY and CDR2 SYGVKD. The CDR3 has 14 residues.

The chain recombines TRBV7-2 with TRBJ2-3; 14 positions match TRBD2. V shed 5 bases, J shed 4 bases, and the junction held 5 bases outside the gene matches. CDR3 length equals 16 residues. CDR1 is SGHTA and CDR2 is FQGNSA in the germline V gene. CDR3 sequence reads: CASSPRLAGGSDTQYF. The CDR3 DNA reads TGTGCCAGCAGCCCCAGACTAGCGGGAGGGTCAGATACGCAGTATTTT.

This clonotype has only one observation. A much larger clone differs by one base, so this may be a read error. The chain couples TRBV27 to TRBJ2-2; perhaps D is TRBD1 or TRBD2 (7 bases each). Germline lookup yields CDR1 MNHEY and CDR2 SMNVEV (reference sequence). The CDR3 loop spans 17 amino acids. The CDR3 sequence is CANSLFRGAAGAGELFF. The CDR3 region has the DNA TGTGCCAACAGTTTATTCAGGGGGGCCGCGGGGGCCGGGGAGCTGTTTTTT.

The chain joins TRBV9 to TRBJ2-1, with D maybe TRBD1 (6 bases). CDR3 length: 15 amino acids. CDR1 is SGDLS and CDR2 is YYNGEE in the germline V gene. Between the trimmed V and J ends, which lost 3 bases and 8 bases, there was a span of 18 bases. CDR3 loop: CASSAEGVVIHEQFF. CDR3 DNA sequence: TGTGCCAGCAGCGCAGAGGGGGTAGTTATCCATGAGCAGTTCTTC.

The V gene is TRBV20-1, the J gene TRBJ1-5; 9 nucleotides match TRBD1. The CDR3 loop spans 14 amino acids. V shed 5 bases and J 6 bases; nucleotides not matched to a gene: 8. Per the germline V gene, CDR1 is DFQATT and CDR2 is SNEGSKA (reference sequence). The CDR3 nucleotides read TGCAGTGCTTATCCGGGACAGGGTTTTCAGCCCCAGCATTTT. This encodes CSAYPGQGFQPQHF.

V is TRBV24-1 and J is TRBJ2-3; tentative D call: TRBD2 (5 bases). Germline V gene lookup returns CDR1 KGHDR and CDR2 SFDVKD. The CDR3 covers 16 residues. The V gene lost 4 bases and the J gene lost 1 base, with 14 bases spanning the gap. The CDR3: CATSDRRAAGTDTQYF. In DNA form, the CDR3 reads TGTGCCACCAGTGACCGACGAGCGGCAGGCACAGATACGCAGTATTTT.

CDR3 DNA sequence: TGCAGCGTAATGGACAGGGGACTTCGGACCCAGTACTTC. This encodes CSVMDRGLRTQYF. The V and J genes are TRBV29-1 and TRBJ2-5; 9 bases line up with TRBD1. V gave up 6 bases and J gave up 7 bases; unmatched junction bases: 9. The germline CDR1 and CDR2 sequences are SQVTM and ANQGSEA. The CDR3 runs 13 residues.

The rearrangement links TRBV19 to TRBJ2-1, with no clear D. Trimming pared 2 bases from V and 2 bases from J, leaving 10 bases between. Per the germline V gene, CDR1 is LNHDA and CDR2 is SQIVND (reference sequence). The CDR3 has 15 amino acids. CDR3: CASSITKAPYNEQFF. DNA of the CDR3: TGTGCCAGTAGTATAACCAAGGCCCCCTACAATGAGCAGTTCTTC.

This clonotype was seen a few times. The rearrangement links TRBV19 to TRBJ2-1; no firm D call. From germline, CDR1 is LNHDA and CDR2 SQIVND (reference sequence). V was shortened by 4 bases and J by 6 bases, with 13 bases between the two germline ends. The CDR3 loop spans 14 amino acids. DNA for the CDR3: TGTGCCAGTAGTAGCGGCCTGAAACTCAATGAGCAGTTCTTC. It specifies CASSSGLKLNEQFF.

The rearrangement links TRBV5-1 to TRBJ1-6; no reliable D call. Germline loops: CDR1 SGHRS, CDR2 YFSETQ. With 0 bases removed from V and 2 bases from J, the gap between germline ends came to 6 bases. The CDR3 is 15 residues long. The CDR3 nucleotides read TGCGCCAGCAGCTTGGAAGGACCCTATAATTCACCCCTCCACTTT. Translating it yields CASSLEGPYNSPLHF.

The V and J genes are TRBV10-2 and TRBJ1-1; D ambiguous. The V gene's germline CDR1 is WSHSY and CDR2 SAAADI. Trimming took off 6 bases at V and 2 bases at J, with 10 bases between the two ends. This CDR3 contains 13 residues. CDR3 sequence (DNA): TGCGCCAGCAGAATTGAGGAAAACACTGAAGCTTTCTTT. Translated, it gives CASRIEENTEAFF.

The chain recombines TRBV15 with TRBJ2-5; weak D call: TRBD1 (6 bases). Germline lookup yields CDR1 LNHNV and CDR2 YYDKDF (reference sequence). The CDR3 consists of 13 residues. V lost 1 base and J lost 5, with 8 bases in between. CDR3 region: CATSRAGDETQYF. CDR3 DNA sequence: TGTGCCACCAGCAGAGCAGGGGACGAGACCCAGTACTTC.

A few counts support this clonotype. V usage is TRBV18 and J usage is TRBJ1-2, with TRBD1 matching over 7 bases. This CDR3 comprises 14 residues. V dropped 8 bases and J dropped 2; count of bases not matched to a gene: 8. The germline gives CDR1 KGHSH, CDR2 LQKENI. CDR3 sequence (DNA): TGTGCCAGCGCCGGGACAGAGGGGAACTATGGCTACACCTTC. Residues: CASAGTEGNYGYTF.

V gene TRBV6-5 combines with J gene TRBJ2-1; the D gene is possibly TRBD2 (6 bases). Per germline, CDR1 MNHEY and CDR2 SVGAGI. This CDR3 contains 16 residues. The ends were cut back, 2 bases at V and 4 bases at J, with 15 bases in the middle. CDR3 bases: TGTGCCAGCAGTTACGATGGGGGGAGGACGTACAATGAGCAGTTCTTC. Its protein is CASSYDGGRTYNEQFF.

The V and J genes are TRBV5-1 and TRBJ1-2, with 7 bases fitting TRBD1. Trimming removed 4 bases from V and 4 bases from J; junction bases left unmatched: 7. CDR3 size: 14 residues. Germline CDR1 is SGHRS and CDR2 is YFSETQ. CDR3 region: CASSDNRGAYGYTF. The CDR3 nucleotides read TGCGCCAGCAGCGATAACAGGGGCGCCTATGGCTACACCTTC.

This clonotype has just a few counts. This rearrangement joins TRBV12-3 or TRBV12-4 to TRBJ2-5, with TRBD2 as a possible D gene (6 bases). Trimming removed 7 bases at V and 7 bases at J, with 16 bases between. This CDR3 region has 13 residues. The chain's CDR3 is CASTAGGRGTQYF. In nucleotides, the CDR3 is TGTGCCAGCACTGCCGGGGGTCGGGGGACCCAGTACTTC.

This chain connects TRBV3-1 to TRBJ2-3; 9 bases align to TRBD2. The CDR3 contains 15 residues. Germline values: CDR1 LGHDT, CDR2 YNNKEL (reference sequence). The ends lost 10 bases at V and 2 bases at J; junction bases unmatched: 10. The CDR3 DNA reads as TGTGCCACCTTTAAAGCGGGGGGAAACACAGATACGCAGTATTTT. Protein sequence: CATFKAGGNTDTQYF.

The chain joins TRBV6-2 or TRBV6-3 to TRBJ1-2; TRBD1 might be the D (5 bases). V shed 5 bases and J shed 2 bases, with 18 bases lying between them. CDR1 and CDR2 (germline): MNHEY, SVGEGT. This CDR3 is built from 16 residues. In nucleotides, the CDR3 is TGTGCCAGCAGTCGGTGGACAACCGATTCAAACTATGGCTACACCTTC. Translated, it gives CASSRWTTDSNYGYTF.